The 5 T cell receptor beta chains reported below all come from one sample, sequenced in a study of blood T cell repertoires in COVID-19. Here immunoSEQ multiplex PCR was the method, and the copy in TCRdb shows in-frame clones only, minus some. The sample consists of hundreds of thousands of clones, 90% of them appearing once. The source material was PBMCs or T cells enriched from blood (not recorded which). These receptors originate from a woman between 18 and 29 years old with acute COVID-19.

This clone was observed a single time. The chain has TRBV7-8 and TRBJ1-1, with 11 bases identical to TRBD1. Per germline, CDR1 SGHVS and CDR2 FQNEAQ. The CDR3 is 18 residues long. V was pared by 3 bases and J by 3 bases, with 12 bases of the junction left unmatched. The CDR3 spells CASSLDRGRWGTDTEAFF. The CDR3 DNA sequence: TGTGCCAGCAGCTTGGACAGGGGGCGATGGGGTACTGACACTGAAGCTTTCTTT.

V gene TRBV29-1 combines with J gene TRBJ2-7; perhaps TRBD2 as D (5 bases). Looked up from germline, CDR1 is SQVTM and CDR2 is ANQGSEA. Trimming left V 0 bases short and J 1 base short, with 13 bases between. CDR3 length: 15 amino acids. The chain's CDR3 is CSVEDYRPGSYEQYF. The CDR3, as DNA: TGCAGCGTTGAAGATTATCGCCCGGGATCCTACGAGCAGTACTTC.

The DNA of the CDR3 is TGTGCCAGCAGCCGCCTAACCGACAGTCGGGAGACCCAGTACTTC. Translated, it gives CASSRLTDSRETQYF. The chain employs TRBV5-4 and TRBJ2-5; D is possibly TRBD1 (5 bases). This CDR3 is 15 amino acids long. Germline CDR1 reads SGHNT; CDR2 reads YYREEE (reference sequence). V was shortened by 4 bases and J by 5 bases, with 18 bases between the two germline ends.

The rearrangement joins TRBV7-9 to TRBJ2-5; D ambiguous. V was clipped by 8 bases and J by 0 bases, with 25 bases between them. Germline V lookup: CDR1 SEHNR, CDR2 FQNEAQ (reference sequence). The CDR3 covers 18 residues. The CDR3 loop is CASLGAVANLYYQETQYF. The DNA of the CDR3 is TGTGCCAGCCTTGGAGCAGTCGCGAACCTCTACTACCAAGAGACCCAGTACTTC.

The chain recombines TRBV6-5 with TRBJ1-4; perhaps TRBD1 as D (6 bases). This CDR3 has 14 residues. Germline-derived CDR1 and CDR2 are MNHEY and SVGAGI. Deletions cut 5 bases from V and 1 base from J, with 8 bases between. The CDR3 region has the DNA TGTGCCAGCAGTCAACAGGGAACTAATGAAAAACTGTTTTTT. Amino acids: CASSQQGTNEKLFF.